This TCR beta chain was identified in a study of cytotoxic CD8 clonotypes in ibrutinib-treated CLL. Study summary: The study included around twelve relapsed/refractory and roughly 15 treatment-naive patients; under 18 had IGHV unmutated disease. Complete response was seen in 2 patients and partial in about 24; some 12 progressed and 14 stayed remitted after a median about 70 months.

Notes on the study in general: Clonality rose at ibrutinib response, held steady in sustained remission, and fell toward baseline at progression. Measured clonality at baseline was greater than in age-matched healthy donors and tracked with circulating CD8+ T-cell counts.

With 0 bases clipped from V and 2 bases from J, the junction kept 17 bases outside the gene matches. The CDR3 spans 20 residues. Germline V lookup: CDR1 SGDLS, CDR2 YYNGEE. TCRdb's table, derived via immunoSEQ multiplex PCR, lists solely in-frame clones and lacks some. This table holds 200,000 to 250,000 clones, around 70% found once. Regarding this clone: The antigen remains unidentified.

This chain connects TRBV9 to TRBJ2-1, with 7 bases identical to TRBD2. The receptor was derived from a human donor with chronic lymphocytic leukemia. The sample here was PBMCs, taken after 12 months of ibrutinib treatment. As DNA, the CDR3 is TGTGCCAGCAGCGTAGAGGAAAGGGCGGGGGACTCCCAACCCTACAATGAGCAGTTCTTC. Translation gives CASSVEERAGDSQPYNEQFF. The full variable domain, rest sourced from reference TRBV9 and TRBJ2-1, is DSGVTQTPKHLITATGQRVTLRCSPRSGDLSVYWYQQSLDQGLQFLIQYYNGEERAKGNILERFSAQQFPDLHSELNLSSLELGDSALYFCASSVEERAGDSQPYNEQFFGPGTRLTVL.